The 24 T cell receptor beta chains below all came from one sample that was sequenced in a study of cytomegalovirus exposure and HLA in healthy donors. PCR employed 60 Vbeta and 13 Jbeta primers. Assay: immunoSEQ multiplex PCR; the TCRdb copy retains only in-frame clones and omits some. The table shows roughly 110,000 clones, with 70% to 80% occurring only once. Sequencing was performed on PBMCs. The source is a boy aged 10-17 years in good health and CMV-seronegative.

The J gene is TRBJ1-2, the V gene TRBV4-1; D uncertain. Germline assignment: CDR1 MGHRA and CDR2 YSYEKL. Trimming shortened V by 0 bases and J by 4 bases, and 6 bases separated the two germline ends. The length of the CDR3 is 13 residues. The CDR3: CASSQDRSYGYTF. CDR3 nucleotide sequence: TGCGCCAGCAGCCAAGATCGTAGCTATGGCTACACCTTC.

This clone has a handful of counts. The gene calls are TRBV6-6 and TRBJ2-7, with 11 bases lining up with TRBD1. Germline CDR1 is MNHNY and CDR2 is SVGAGI (reference sequence). The length of the CDR3 is 14 residues. V shed 5 bases and J 3 bases; nucleotides not matched to a gene: 3. The CDR3 DNA sequence: TGTGCCAGCAGTGCCGGGACAGGGGGCTACGAGCAGTACTTC. As protein: CASSAGTGGYEQYF.

The rearrangement links TRBV6-5 to TRBJ1-4; a possible D gene is TRBD1 (6 bases). The CDR3 consists of 14 residues. Germline loops: CDR1 MNHEY, CDR2 SVGAGI. The ends were cut back, 2 bases at V and 8 bases at J, with 12 bases in the middle. The chain's CDR3 is CASSYVGTSEKLFF. As DNA, the CDR3 is TGTGCCAGCAGTTACGTGGGGACAAGCGAAAAACTGTTTTTT.

The sample holds a few counts of this clone. The genes are TRBV7-8 and TRBJ1-1; 7 nucleotides align to TRBD1. The CDR3 consists of 14 residues. The germline CDR1 and CDR2 sequences are SGHVS and FQNEAQ. With V trimmed by 5 bases and J by 0 bases, 3 bases remained unmatched. The CDR3 coding sequence is TGTGCCAGCAGCAACAGGGGTTTGAACACTGAAGCTTTCTTT. Its translation: CASSNRGLNTEAFF.

The chain has TRBV9 and TRBJ2-7; weak D call: TRBD1 (5 bases). This CDR3 comprises 13 residues. Trimming left V 4 bases short and J 5 bases short, with 13 bases between. Germline CDR1 reads SGDLS; CDR2 reads YYNGEE. For the CDR3, the DNA is TGTGCCAGCAGCCCTTTAGGGGTTAACGAGCAGTACTTC. Amino acids: CASSPLGVNEQYF.

This clone was seen a few times. This sequence joins TRBV2 and TRBJ1-4, with no clear D. This CDR3 region has 14 residues. The V gene's germline CDR1 is SNHLY and CDR2 FYNNEI. V lost 5 bases and J lost 0, with 7 bases in between. The DNA for the CDR3 is TGTGCCAGCAGTCCCCAGGCAACTAATGAAAAACTGTTTTTT. Protein sequence: CASSPQATNEKLFF.

This clone was counted between two and nine times. The chain links TRBV30 to TRBJ1-1; D might be TRBD1 (6 bases). The CDR3 extends over 14 amino acids. Germline V gene data show CDR1 as GTSNPN and CDR2 as SVGIG (reference sequence). Trimming stripped 4 bases from V and 1 base from J, with 13 bases between. As DNA, the CDR3 is TGTGCCTGGACCCCCAGGGGACCGAACACTGAAGCTTTCTTT. Translating it yields CAWTPRGPNTEAFF.

The J gene is TRBJ1-1, the V gene TRBV5-1, with 8 bases fitting TRBD1. J gave up 5 bases and V 4 bases, and 10 bases lay outside the gene matches. Germline-derived CDR1 and CDR2 are SGHRS and YFSETQ. This CDR3 comprises 15 residues. CDR3 protein: CASSNQGQGETEAFF. The CDR3 coding sequence is TGCGCCAGCAGCAACCAAGGACAGGGAGAGACTGAAGCTTTCTTT. The variable domain in full, completed from reference TRBV5-1 and TRBJ1-1, reads KAGVTQTPRYLIKTRGQQVTLSCSPISGHRSVSWYQQTPGQGLQFLFEYFSETQRNKGNFPGRFSGRQFSNSRSEMNVSTLELGDSALYLCASSNQGQGETEAFFGQGTRLTVV.

The CDR3 DNA is TGCAGCGTTGAGTTCGGGGGGATTTCCTACGAGCAGTACTTC. Translation gives CSVEFGGISYEQYF. This chain links TRBV29-1 with TRBJ2-7; 7 positions agree with TRBD2. Trimming took 3 bases from V and 1 from J; bases not matched to a gene: 6. Germline V gives CDR1 SQVTM, CDR2 ANQGSEA. This CDR3 has 14 residues.

This clone was recorded only once. As DNA, the CDR3 is TGTGCCAGCAGCTTGAGCTTTGAAGGGAGTGAAAAACTGTTTTTT. This gives the protein CASSLSFEGSEKLFF. V gene TRBV5-6 combines with J gene TRBJ1-4, with unresolved D. The germline V and J ends were trimmed by 1 base and 7 bases, with 14 bases remaining between them. There are 15 residues in the CDR3. Germline V gene lookup returns CDR1 SGHDT and CDR2 YYEEEE.

The chain has TRBV27 and TRBJ2-7, with no clear D. Trimming removed 8 bases at V and 4 bases at J, with 15 bases between. The CDR3 is 13 residues long. The V gene's germline CDR1 is MNHEY and CDR2 SMNVEV (reference sequence). The CDR3 DNA reads TGTGCCAGCTCGACTGCGCCCTATTACGAGCAGTACTTC. Its translation: CASSTAPYYEQYF.

This clone appeared a few times. The rearrangement joins TRBV9 to TRBJ2-2; the match to TRBD2 covers 13 bases. The ends lost 1 base at V and 4 bases at J; junction bases unmatched: 7. This CDR3 has 18 residues. From germline, CDR1 is SGDLS and CDR2 YYNGEE. The CDR3 coding sequence is TGTGCCAGCAGCGTAAGGACTAGCGGGAGTAGTACCACCGGGGAGCTGTTTTTT. This encodes CASSVRTSGSSTTGELFF.

The gene calls are TRBV9 and TRBJ2-1, with TRBD2 identical over 10 bases. Germline CDR1 is SGDLS and CDR2 is YYNGEE. Trimming removed 3 bases from V and 4 bases from J; junction bases left unmatched: 7. The CDR3 runs 16 residues. In DNA form, the CDR3 reads TGTGCCAGCAGCGCGCCTAGCGGGAGTCAATACAATGAGCAGTTCTTC. It specifies CASSAPSGSQYNEQFF. Full variable domain (rest looked up from reference TRBV9 and TRBJ2-1): DSGVTQTPKHLITATGQRVTLRCSPRSGDLSVYWYQQSLDQGLQFLIQYYNGEERAKGNILERFSAQQFPDLHSELNLSSLELGDSALYFCASSAPSGSQYNEQFFGPGTRLTVL.

This clone was observed a single time. The chain recombines TRBV6-5 with TRBJ2-7; 7 bases line up with TRBD2. V was clipped by 6 bases and J by 3 bases; unmatched bases: 11. CDR1 MNHEY and CDR2 SVGAGI come from the germline V gene. The CDR3 spans 15 residues. The DNA of the CDR3 is TGTGCCAGCAGGTACGCGGCTAGCGGTGTCTACGAGCAGTACTTC. This codes for CASRYAASGVYEQYF.

V usage is TRBV9 and J usage is TRBJ2-5; weak D call: TRBD1 (5 bases). The V end was cut by 0 bases, the J end by 1 base, with 13 bases between. The CDR3 spans 16 residues. The germline CDR1 and CDR2 sequences are SGDLS and YYNGEE. The CDR3 DNA sequence: TGTGCCAGCAGCGTAGGAGAATGGGGCCCCCAAGAGACCCAGTACTTC. Translation gives CASSVGEWGPQETQYF. The full variable domain, in which reference TRBV9 and TRBJ2-5 provide the parts outside the CDR3, is DSGVTQTPKHLITATGQRVTLRCSPRSGDLSVYWYQQSLDQGLQFLIQYYNGEERAKGNILERFSAQQFPDLHSELNLSSLELGDSALYFCASSVGEWGPQETQYFGPGTRLLVL.

The chain uses TRBV2 and TRBJ1-5; 7 nucleotides line up with TRBD1. Germline assignment: CDR1 SNHLY and CDR2 FYNNEI. CDR3 length: 16 residues. V shed 4 bases and J 4 bases; nucleotides not matched to a gene: 10. The CDR3 loop is CASSGPPGQLNQPQHF. CDR3 bases: TGTGCCAGCAGTGGCCCTCCGGGACAGCTAAATCAGCCCCAGCATTTT.

V and J are TRBV9 and TRBJ2-7, with TRBD2 matching over 8 bases. CDR3 length equals 18 residues. J was trimmed by 4 bases and V by 0 bases; bases with no gene match: 15. CDR1 and CDR2 from the germline V gene are SGDLS and YYNGEE. The CDR3 DNA sequence: TGTGCCAGCAGCGTAGCCCACGTACGGCGGGAGGCACCGTACGAGCAGTACTTC. This codes for CASSVAHVRREAPYEQYF.

This clone turned up a few times. The rearrangement links TRBV19 to TRBJ2-1, with 8 bases fitting TRBD2. The CDR3 loop spans 15 amino acids. Germline V gene data show CDR1 as LNHDA and CDR2 as SQIVND (reference sequence). J gave up 4 bases and V 4 bases, and 6 bases lay outside the gene matches. CDR3 DNA: TGTGCCAGTAGTAGCCTAGCGGGCACTTACAATGAGCAGTTCTTC. It encodes CASSSLAGTYNEQFF.

The CDR3 sequence is CASSPPGGVSQPQHF. The CDR3 DNA reads TGTGCCAGCTCACCACCGGGAGGGGTAAGTCAGCCCCAGCATTTT. The chain has TRBV18 and TRBJ1-5; D might be TRBD1 (5 bases). This CDR3 is built from 15 residues. The V gene's germline CDR1 is KGHSH and CDR2 LQKENI. Trimming removed 0 bases at V and 6 bases at J, with 12 bases between. The full variable domain, with the rest looked up from reference TRBV18 and TRBJ1-5, is NAGVMQNPRHLVRRRGQEARLRCSPMKGHSHVYWYRQLPEEGLKFMVYLQKENIIDESGMPKERFSAEFPKEGPSILRIQQVVRGDSAAYFCASSPPGGVSQPQHFGDGTRLSIL.

The V gene is TRBV7-9, the J gene TRBJ1-2, with 10 bases lining up with TRBD1. Germline V gives CDR1 SEHNR, CDR2 FQNEAQ (reference sequence). V lost 7 bases and J lost 4; bases outside the gene matches: 9. This CDR3 contains 15 residues. The CDR3 protein is CASTPDRQGAYGYTF. CDR3 bases: TGTGCCAGCACCCCCGATAGACAGGGGGCCTATGGCTACACCTTC.

The chain links TRBV9 to TRBJ2-3, with 7 nucleotides matching TRBD1. Germline V gives CDR1 SGDLS, CDR2 YYNGEE. The V and J ends lost 1 base and 1 base, in that order; junction bases with no gene match: 6. The CDR3 has 16 residues. This CDR3 is CASSVISQGGTDTQYF. CDR3 nucleotide sequence: TGTGCCAGCAGCGTAATTTCGCAGGGGGGCACAGATACGCAGTATTTT.

This clone was counted only a few times. The chain carries TRBV21-1 and TRBJ1-1. TRBV21-1 is termed a pseudogene. The CDR3 extends over 16 amino acids. The CDR3 loop is CASSLRRGGPGLGAFF. The CDR3 DNA reads TGTGCCAGCAGCCTCCGGAGGGGGGGGCCGGGGCTGGGAGCTTTCTTT.

This clone has just a few counts. This sample also contains other DNA sequences that code for the same CDR3. The chain carries TRBV5-1 and TRBJ1-2; TRBD1 matches at 8 bases. This CDR3 spans 13 amino acids. The junction had 1 base not matched to a gene; V was cut back by 3 bases and J by 3 bases. Germline CDR1 and CDR2: SGHRS and YFSETQ. The CDR3 spells CASSSTGDYGYTF. CDR3 sequence (DNA): TGCGCCAGCAGCTCGACAGGGGACTATGGCTACACCTTC.

The chain has TRBV30 and TRBJ1-4; tentatively, D is TRBD1 (6 bases). Trimming removed 1 base from V and 3 bases from J, with 12 bases in between. CDR3 length: 15 residues. Germline CDR1 is GTSNPN and CDR2 is SVGIG (reference sequence). CDR3 bases: TGTGCCTGGAGTGACCCGGGGGGGCCTAATGAAAAACTGTTTTTT. Translating it yields CAWSDPGGPNEKLFF.